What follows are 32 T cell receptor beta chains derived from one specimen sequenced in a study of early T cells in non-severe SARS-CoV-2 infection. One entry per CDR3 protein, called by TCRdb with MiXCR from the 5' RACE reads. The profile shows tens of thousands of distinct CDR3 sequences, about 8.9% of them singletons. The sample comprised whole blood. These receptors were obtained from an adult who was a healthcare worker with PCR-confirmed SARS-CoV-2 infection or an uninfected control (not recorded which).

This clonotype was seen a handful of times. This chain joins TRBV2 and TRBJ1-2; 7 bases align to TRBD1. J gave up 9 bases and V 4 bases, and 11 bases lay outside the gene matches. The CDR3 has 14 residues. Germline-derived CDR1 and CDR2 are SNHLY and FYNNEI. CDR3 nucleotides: TGTGCCAGCAGTGGTCCGGGACAGCACTGGAGCTACACCTTC. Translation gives CASSGPGQHWSYTF.

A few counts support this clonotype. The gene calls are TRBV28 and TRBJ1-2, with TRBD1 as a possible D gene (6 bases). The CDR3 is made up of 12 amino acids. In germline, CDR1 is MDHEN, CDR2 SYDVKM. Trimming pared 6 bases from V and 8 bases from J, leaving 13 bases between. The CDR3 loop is CASREGGRGYTF. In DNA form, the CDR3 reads TGTGCCAGCAGAGAAGGGGGACGCGGCTACACCTTC.

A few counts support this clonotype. The chain's CDR3 is CATSDHPVGGAYEQFF. The CDR3 DNA is TGTGCCACCAGTGATCACCCCGTGGGGGGGGCATATGAGCAGTTCTTC. The chain couples TRBV24-1 to TRBJ2-1; tentatively, D is TRBD2 (7 bases). From germline, CDR1 is KGHDR and CDR2 SFDVKD. The CDR3 sequence is 16 residues long. V lost 3 bases and J 8 bases, leaving 19 bases between the germline ends.

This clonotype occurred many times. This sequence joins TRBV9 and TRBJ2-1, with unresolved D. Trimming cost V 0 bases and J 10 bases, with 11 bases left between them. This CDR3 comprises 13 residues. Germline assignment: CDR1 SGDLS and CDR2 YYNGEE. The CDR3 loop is CASSVALSREQFF. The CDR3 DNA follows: TGTGCCAGCAGCGTAGCGTTGTCGCGAGAGCAGTTCTTC.

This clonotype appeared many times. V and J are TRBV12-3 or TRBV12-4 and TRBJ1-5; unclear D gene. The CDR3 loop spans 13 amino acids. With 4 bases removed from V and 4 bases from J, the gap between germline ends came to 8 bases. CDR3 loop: CASSSGRNQPQHF. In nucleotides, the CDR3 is TGTGCCAGCAGTTCCGGGAGAAATCAGCCCCAGCATTTT.

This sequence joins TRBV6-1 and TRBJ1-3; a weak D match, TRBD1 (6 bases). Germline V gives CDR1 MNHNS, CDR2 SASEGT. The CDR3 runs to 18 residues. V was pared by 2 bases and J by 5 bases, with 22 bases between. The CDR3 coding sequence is TGTGCCAGCAGTGAACGGGGGGCCGGGTCTATTTATAGAAACACCATATATTTT. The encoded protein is CASSERGAGSIYRNTIYF.

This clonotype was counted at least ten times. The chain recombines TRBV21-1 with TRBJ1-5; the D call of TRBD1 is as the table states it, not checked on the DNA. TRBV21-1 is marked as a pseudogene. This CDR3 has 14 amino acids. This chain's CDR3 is CASLNRSWGQPQHF. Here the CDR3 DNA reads TGTGCCAGTCTCAACAGGTCCTGGGGTCAGCCCCAGCATTTT.

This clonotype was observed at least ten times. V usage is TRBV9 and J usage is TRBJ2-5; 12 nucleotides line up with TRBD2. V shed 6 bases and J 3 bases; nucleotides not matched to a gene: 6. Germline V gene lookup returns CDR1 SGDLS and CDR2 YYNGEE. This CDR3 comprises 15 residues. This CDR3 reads CASTEASGREETQYF. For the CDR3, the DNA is TGTGCCAGCACCGAAGCTAGCGGGAGGGAAGAGACCCAGTACTTC.

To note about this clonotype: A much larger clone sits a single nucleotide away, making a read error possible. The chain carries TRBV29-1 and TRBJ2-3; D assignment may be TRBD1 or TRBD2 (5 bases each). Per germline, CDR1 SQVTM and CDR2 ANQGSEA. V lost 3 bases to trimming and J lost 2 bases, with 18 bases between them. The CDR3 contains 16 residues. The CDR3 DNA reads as TGCAGCGTTGACGAAGGGGACGCGTCAAACACAGATACGCAGTATTTT. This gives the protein CSVDEGDASNTDTQYF.

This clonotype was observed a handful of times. CDR3 sequence (DNA): TGTGCCAGCAGCTTACCGGGACTAGCGGGAGTCAATGAGCAGTTCTTC. Amino acids: CASSLPGLAGVNEQFF. The chain employs TRBV7-9 and TRBJ2-1; 14 bases agree with TRBD2. With V trimmed by 2 bases and J by 6 bases, 3 bases remained unmatched. Germline V gene sequence: CDR1 SEHNR, CDR2 FQNEAQ (reference sequence). There are 16 residues in the CDR3.

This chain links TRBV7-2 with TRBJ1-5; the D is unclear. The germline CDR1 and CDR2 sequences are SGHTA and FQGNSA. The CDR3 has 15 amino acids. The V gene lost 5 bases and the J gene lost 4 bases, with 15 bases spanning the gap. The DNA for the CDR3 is TGTGCCAGCAGCCCGGGAGCCACCGGGAATCAGCCCCAGCATTTT. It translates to CASSPGATGNQPQHF.

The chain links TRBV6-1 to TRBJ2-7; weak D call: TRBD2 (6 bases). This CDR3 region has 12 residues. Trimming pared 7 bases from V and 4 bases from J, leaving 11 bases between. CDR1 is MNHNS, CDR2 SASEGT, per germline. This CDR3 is CASTGLAYEQYF. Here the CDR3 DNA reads TGTGCCAGCACCGGGCTAGCGTACGAGCAGTACTTC.

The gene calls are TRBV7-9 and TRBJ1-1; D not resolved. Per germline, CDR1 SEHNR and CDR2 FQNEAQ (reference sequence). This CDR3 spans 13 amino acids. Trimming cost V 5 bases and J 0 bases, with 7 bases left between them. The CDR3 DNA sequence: TGTGCCAGCAGCCACACCATGAACACTGAAGCTTTCTTT. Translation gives CASSHTMNTEAFF.

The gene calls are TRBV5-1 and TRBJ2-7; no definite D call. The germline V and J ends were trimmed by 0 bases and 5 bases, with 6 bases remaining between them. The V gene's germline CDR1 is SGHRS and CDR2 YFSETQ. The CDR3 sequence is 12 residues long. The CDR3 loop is CASSLEFDEQYF. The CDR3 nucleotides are TGCGCCAGCAGCTTGGAATTTGACGAGCAGTACTTC.

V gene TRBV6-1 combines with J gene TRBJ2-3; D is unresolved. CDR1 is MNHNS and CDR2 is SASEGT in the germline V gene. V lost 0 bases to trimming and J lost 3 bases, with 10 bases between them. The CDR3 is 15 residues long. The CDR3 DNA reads TGTGCCAGCAGTGAAGCGTCGGGCTGGACAGATACGCAGTATTTT. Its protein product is CASSEASGWTDTQYF.

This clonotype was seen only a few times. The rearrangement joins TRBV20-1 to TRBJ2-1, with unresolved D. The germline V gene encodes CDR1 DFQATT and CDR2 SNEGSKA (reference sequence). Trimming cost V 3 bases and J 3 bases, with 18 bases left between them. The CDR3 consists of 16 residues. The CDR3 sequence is CSARPRRSPNYNEQFF. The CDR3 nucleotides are TGCAGTGCTAGGCCCCGCCGGAGTCCCAACTACAATGAGCAGTTCTTC.

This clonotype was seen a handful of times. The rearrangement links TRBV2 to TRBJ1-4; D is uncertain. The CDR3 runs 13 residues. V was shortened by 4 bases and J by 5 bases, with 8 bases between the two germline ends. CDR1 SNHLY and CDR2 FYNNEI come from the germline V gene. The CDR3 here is CASSGQYNEKLFF. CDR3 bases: TGTGCCAGCAGTGGCCAGTACAATGAAAAACTGTTTTTT.

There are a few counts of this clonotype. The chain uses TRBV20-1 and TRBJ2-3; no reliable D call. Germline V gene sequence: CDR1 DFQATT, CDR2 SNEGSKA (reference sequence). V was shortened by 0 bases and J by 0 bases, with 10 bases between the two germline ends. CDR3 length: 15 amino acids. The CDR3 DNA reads TGCAGTGCTAGAGACAGTACTACTAGCACAGATACGCAGTATTTT. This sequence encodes CSARDSTTSTDTQYF.

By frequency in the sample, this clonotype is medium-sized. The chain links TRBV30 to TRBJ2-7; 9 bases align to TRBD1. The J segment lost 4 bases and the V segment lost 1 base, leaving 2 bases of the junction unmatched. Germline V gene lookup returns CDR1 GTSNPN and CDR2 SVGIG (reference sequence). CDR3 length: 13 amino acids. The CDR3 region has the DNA TGTGCCTGGAGTGCGGGACAGGGATACGAGCAGTACTTC. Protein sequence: CAWSAGQGYEQYF.

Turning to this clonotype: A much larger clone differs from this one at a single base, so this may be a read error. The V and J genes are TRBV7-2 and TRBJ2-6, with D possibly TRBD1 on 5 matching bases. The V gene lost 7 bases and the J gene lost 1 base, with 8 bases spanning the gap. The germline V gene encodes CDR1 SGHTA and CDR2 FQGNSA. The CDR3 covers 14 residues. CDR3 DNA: TGTGCCAGCATCCCAGGGTCTGGGGCCAACGTCCTGACTTTC. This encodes CASIPGSGANVLTF.

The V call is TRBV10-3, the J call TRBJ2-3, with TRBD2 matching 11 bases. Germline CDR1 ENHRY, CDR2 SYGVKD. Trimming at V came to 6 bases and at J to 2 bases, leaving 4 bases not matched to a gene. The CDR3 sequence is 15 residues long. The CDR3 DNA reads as TGTGCCATCAGCCTAGCGGGAGGTTCCACAGATACGCAGTATTTT. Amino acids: CAISLAGGSTDTQYF.

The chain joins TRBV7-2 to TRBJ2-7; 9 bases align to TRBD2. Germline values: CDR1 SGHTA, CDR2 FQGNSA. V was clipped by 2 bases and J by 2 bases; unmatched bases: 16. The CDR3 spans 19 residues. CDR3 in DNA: TGTGCCAGCAGCTTACTGGGGAGGACTAGCGTTTCCCCTACCTACGAGCAGTACTTC. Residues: CASSLLGRTSVSPTYEQYF.

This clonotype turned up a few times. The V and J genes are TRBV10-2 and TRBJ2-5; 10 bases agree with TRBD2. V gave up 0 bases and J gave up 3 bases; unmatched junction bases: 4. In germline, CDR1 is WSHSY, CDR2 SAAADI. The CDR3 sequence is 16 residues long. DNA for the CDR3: TGCGCCAGCAGTGAGTCGAGTCTAGCGGGAGAAGAGACCCAGTACTTC. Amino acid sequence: CASSESSLAGEETQYF.

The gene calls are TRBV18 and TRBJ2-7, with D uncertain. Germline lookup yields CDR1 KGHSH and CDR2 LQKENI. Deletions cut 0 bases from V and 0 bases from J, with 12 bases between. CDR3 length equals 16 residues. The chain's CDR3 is CASSPPTRRFSYEQYF. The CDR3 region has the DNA TGTGCCAGCTCACCACCGACCAGGAGATTCTCCTACGAGCAGTACTTC.

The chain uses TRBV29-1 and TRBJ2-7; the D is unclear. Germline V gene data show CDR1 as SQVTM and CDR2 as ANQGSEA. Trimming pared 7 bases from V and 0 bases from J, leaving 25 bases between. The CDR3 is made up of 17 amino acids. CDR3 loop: CSAISFLSASFSYEQYF. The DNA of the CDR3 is TGCAGCGCCATAAGCTTCCTGAGCGCGAGCTTCTCCTACGAGCAGTACTTC.

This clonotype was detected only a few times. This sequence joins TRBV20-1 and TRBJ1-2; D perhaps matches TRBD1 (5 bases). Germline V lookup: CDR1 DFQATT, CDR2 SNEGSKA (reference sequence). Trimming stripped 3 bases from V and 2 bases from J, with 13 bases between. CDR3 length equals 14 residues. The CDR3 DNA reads TGCAGTGCTAGGGGGGGACCTGAGAACTATGGCTACACCTTC. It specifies CSARGGPENYGYTF.

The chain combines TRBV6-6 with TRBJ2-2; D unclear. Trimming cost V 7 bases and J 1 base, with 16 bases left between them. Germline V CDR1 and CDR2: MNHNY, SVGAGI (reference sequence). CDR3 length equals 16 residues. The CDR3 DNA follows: TGTGCCAGCACCGATTCCTCCCTACAGAACACCGGGGAGCTGTTTTTT. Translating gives CASTDSSLQNTGELFF.

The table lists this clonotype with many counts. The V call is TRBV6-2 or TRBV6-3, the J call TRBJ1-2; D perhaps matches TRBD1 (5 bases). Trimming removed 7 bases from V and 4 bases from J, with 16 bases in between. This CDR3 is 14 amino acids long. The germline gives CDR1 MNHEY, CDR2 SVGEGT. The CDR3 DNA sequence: TGTGCCAGCACCGAAGGGGAAGGCGGCTATGGCTACACCTTC. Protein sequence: CASTEGEGGYGYTF.

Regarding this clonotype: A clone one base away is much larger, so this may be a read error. The CDR3 bases are TGTGCCAGCAGCCGAGATTTAGCCGTCGCGGGCGAGCAGTACTTC. Its translation is CASSRDLAVAGEQYF. V gene TRBV3-1 combines with J gene TRBJ2-7; D possibly corresponds to TRBD2 (5 bases). The germline V gene encodes CDR1 LGHDT and CDR2 YNNKEL (reference sequence). V lost 4 bases and J lost 6, with 19 bases in between. This CDR3 has 15 amino acids.

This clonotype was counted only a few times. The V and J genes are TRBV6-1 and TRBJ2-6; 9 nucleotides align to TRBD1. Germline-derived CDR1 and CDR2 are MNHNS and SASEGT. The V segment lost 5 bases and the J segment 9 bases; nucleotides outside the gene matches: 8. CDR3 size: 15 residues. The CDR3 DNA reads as TGTGCCAGCAGTCATTGGGACAGGGAAGGCAACGTCCTGACTTTC. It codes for CASSHWDREGNVLTF.

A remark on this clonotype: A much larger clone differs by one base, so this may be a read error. CDR3 coding DNA: TGTGCCTGGAGCTCGGGGGATGAAAAACTGTCTTTT. Protein sequence: CAWSSGDEKLSF. The chain couples TRBV30 to TRBJ1-4; D might be TRBD1 (5 bases). In germline, CDR1 is GTSNPN, CDR2 SVGIG (reference sequence). CDR3 length: 12 amino acids.

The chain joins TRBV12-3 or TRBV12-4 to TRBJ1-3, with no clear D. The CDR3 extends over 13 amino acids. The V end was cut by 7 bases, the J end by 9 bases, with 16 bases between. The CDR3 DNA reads TGTGCCAGCACCCGAAACACTCGAGGCACCATATATTTT. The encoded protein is CASTRNTRGTIYF.